Each of the 2 T cell receptor beta chains below was sequenced from the same sample in a study of blood T cell repertoires in COVID-19. Sequencing was performed with immunoSEQ multiplex PCR; in TCRdb, only in-frame clones are kept and a portion is missing. This sample has 200,000 to 300,000 clones; approximately 86% occur once, and the top ten carry nearly 2%. Input material: peripheral blood. The receptors shown here come from a man aged 25 to 45 with active or convalescent COVID-19.

The rearrangement uses TRBV4-1 and TRBJ2-7; 9 bases match TRBD2. Germline values: CDR1 MGHRA, CDR2 YSYEKL. After removal of 1 base from V and 7 bases from J, the junction contained 8 bases not matched to a gene. The CDR3 is 15 amino acids. This CDR3 reads CASSQVSGGLREQYF. The CDR3 DNA reads TGCGCCAGCAGCCAAGTGAGCGGGGGGCTGAGGGAGCAGTACTTC.

The chain recombines TRBV5-1 with TRBJ1-1; D unclear. The germline CDR1 and CDR2 sequences are SGHRS and YFSETQ. Trimming cost V 0 bases and J 5 bases, with 20 bases left between them. The CDR3 sequence is 17 residues long. The CDR3 sequence is CASSLAERSSGATEAFF. CDR3 nucleotides: TGCGCCAGCAGCTTGGCGGAACGGAGTTCGGGTGCGACTGAAGCTTTCTTT. Full variable domain (remainder filled in from reference TRBV5-1 and TRBJ1-1): KAGVTQTPRYLIKTRGQQVTLSCSPISGHRSVSWYQQTPGQGLQFLFEYFSETQRNKGNFPGRFSGRQFSNSRSEMNVSTLELGDSALYLCASSLAERSSGATEAFFGQGTRLTVV.